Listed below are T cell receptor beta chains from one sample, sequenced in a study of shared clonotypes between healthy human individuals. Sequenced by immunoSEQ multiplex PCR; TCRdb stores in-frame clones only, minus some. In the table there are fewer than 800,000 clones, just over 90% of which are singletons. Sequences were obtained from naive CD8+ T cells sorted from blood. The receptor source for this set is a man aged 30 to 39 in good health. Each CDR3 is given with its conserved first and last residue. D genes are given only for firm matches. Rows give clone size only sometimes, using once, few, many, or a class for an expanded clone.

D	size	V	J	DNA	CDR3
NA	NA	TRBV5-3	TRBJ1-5	TGTGCCAGAAGCTTGACGGAAGATAGCGGCAATCAGCCCCAGCATTTT	CARSLTEDSGNQPQHF
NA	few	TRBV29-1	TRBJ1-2	TGCAGCGTCGAGCCGGCCAATGGCTACACCTTC	CSVEPANGYTF
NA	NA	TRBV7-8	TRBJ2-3	TGTGCCAGCAGCTTAGTCTCTCTGGCAGATACGCAGTATTTT	CASSLVSLADTQYF
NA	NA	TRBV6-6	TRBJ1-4	TGTGCCAGCAGCGGTGTGGGCGGACTGAATGAAAAACTGTTTTTT	CASSGVGGLNEKLFF
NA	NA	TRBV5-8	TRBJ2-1	TGTGCCAGCAGCTACGGGAGCTACAATGAGCAGTTCTTC	CASSYGSYNEQFF
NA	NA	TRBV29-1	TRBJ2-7	TGCAGCGCAATACAGGATACTGGGCAGTACTTC	CSAIQDTGQYF
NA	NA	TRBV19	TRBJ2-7	TGTGCCAGTAGTATAGTGGCCTCTGGCGAGCAGTACTTC	CASSIVASGEQYF
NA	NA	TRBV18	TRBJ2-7	TGTGCCAGCTCACCGGACACTAACGAGCAGTACTTC	CASSPDTNEQYF
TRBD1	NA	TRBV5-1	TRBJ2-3	TGCGCCAGCAGCTTCGAGGGGGCAAGCACAGATACGCAGTATTTT	CASSFEGASTDTQYF
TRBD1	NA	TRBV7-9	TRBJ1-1	TGTGCCAGCAGCGCAGGGGGAGGCACTGAAGCTTTCTTT	CASSAGGGTEAFF
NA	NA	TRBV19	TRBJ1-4	TGTGCCAGTACCCCCGGGGGGGGGATTAATGAAAAACTGTTTTTT	CASTPGGGINEKLFF
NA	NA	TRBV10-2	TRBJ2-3	TGCGCCAGCACCGGGACACAAAGCACAGATACGCAGTATTTT	CASTGTQSTDTQYF
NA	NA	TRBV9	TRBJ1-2	TGTGCCAGCAGCGTAGGGCACCTTGGAGGCTATGGCTACACCTTC	CASSVGHLGGYGYTF
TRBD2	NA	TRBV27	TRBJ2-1	TGTGCCAGCACCCGACTAGCGGAATCTTTTTCCTACAATGAGCAGTTCTTC	CASTRLAESFSYNEQFF
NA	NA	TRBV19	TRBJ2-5	TGTGCCAGTAGTCCTGGGACTTTCCAAGAGACCCAGTACTTC	CASSPGTFQETQYF
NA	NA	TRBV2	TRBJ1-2	TGTGCCAGCGGGGGAAGGGTTCCTTATGGCTACACCTTC	CASGGRVPYGYTF
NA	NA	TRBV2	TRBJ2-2	TGTGCCAGCCGTGGGCGAACCGGGGAGCTGTTTTTT	CASRGRTGELFF
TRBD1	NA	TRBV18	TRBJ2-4	TGTGCCAGCTCACCACCAACAGGGGGCCACATTCAGTACTTC	CASSPPTGGHIQYF
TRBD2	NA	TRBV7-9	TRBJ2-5	TGTGCCAGCAGCTTAGGCCGGGAGGCAAAGGGGACCCAGTACTTC	CASSLGREAKGTQYF
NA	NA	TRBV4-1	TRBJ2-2	TGCGCCAGCAGCTTCGAGACGAGCCGGCAAGAGCTGTTTTTT	CASSFETSRQELFF
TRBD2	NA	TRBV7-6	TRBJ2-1	TGTGCCAGCAGCCCGACTAGCGGGAGGACCTTAGGCCATGAGCAGTTCTTC	CASSPTSGRTLGHEQFF
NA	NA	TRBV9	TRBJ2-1	TGTGCCAGCAGCGGAGGACACCTTGCCAGCGGGCGATCTAACAATGAGCAGTTCTTC	CASSGGHLASGRSNNEQFF
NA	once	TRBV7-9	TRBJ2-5	TGTGCCAGCAGCTCATCTGACAGTACTCTTCAAGAGACCCAGTACTTC	CASSSSDSTLQETQYF
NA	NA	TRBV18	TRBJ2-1	TGTGCCAGCTCCTCTGGCAATTCCAATGAGCAGTTCTTC	CASSSGNSNEQFF
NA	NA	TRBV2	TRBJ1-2	TGTGCCAGCAGTGATTTGGACAGATCTAACTATGGCTACACCTTC	CASSDLDRSNYGYTF
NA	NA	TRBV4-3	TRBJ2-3	TGCGCCAGCAGCCTGCAGAAAGGGACTCGCCGTACGCAGTATTTT	CASSLQKGTRRTQYF
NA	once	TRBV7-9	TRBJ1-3	TGTGCCAGCAGCTTAGAGGGGCACAGCTCTGGAAACACCATATATTTT	CASSLEGHSSGNTIYF
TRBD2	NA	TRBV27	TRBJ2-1	TGTGCCAGTTTCCCGGGAGGGGCGCACAGAAATGAGCAGTTCTTC	CASFPGGAHRNEQFF
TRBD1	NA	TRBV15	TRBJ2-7	TGTGCCACCAGCAGAGGGACAGGAGTCTCCTACGAGCAGTACTTC	CATSRGTGVSYEQYF
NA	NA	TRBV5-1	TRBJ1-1	TGCGCCAGCAGCTTGGATTCCCCGAACACTGAAGCTTTCTTT	CASSLDSPNTEAFF
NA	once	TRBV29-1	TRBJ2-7	TGCAGCGTTGAAAACCCTGCCCTCGAGCAGTACTTC	CSVENPALEQYF
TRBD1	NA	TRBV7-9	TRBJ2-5	TGTGCCAGCAGCTGGCGCACCGGGACAGGGGGAGAGACCCAGTACTTC	CASSWRTGTGGETQYF
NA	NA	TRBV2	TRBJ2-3	TGTGCCAGCCCAGGGGGCACAGATACGCAGTATTTT	CASPGGTDTQYF
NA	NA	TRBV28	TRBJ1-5	TGTGCCAGCAGGGGTAACAGGGATAGCAATCAGCCCCAGCATTTT	CASRGNRDSNQPQHF
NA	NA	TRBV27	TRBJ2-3	TGTGCCAGCATTATCCGACGGGACTCTTCCACAGATACGCAGTATTTT	CASIIRRDSSTDTQYF
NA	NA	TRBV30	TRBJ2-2	TGTGCCTGGAGCGGCGAGAACACCGGGGAGCTGTTTTTT	CAWSGENTGELFF
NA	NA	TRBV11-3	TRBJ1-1	TGTGCCAGCAGCTTAGTTCCTAGCACTGAAGCTTTCTTT	CASSLVPSTEAFF
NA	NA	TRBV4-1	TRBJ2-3	TGCGCCAGCAGCCAAGACGGTAGGGGGGGCACAGATACGCAGTATTTT	CASSQDGRGGTDTQYF
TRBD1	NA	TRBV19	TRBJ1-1	TGTGCCAGTAGTATAACGTCAGGGGGCACTGAAGCTTTCTTT	CASSITSGGTEAFF
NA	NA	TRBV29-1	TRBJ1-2	TGCAGCGTTCAGGACCCTACTAACTATGGCTACACCTTC	CSVQDPTNYGYTF
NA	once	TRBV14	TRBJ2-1	TGTGCCAGCAGCCAAGGACGGATTTACAATGAGCAGTTCTTC	CASSQGRIYNEQFF
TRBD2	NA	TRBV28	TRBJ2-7	TGTGCCTGGGGAGCGGGAGGCCCCCGGGAGCAGTACTTC	CAWGAGGPREQYF
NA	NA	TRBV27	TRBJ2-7	TGTGCCAGCAGTCCGCGGGTAGGCAGGGCGACCTACGAGCAGTACTTC	CASSPRVGRATYEQYF
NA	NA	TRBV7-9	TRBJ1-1	TGTGCCAGCAGGACTGGACAGAGTGAAGCTTTCTTT	CASRTGQSEAFF
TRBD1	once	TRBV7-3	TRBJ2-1	TGTGCCAGCAGCATCGACAGGGAGTGGCAGTTCTTC	CASSIDREWQFF
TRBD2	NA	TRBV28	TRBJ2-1	TGTGCCAGCAGTCCGCATACCGGACTAGCGGGGGACAATGAGCAGTTCTTC	CASSPHTGLAGDNEQFF
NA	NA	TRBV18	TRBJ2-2	TGTGCCAGCTCACAGGAGGCTGCGAACACCGGGGAGCTGTTTTTT	CASSQEAANTGELFF
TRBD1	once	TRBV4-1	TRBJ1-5	TGCGCCAGCAGCCCGTTACAGGGGGGACAGCCCCAGCATTTT	CASSPLQGGQPQHF
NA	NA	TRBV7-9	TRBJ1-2	TGTGCCAGCAGCCAACACAGGGAGCCAACCTATGGCTACACCTTC	CASSQHREPTYGYTF
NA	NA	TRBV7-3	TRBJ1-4	TGTGCCAGCAGCTTAACTTTCTCAGGGGTCTATAATGAAAAACTGTTTTTT	CASSLTFSGVYNEKLFF
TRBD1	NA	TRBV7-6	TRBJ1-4	TGTGCCAGCAGCTTAGAGGGGGCAGCAAATGAAAAACTGTTTTTT	CASSLEGAANEKLFF
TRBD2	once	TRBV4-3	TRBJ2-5	TGCGCCAGCAGCCAAGATCCTAGCGGGAGTTGGTCCCAGTACTTC	CASSQDPSGSWSQYF
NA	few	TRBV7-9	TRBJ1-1	TGTGCCAGCAGCTTAGAGGCTTTGGCAGGGCCGATGAACACTGAAGCTTTCTTT	CASSLEALAGPMNTEAFF
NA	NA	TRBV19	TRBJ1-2	TGTGCCAGTAGTATAGATCTCGAGGGTTGGGACTATGGCTACACCTTC	CASSIDLEGWDYGYTF
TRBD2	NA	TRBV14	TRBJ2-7	TGTGCCAGCAGCCAAGTAGCGGGAGCTATCTCCTACGAGCAGTACTTC	CASSQVAGAISYEQYF
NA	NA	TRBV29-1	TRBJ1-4	TGCAGCGTTGAAACGGCGGCCCTTTCTGAAAAACTGTTTTTT	CSVETAALSEKLFF
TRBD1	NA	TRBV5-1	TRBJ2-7	TGCGCCAGCAGCTTGGCCGGACAGGGGCGTCTTGCCCGGCGCTACGAGCAGTACTTC	CASSLAGQGRLARRYEQYF